Below, 8 T cell receptor beta chains from the same sample are listed, as sequenced in a study of cytomegalovirus exposure and HLA in healthy donors (dated by TCRdb to the late 2010s). The library was obtained by the immunoSEQ multiplex PCR assay. The multiplex PCR relied on a mix of 60 forward primers for TCR Vbeta segments and 13 reverse primers for TCR Jbeta segments. In TCRdb, the immuneACCESS table is reduced to in-frame sequences with V and J assigned. These tables do not hold every clone; where another copy was compared, an unresolved V gene accounts for under half, and the others remain unexplained. A total of around 100,000 clones appear in this sample, more than 60% of them only once. Around 5% of the sample comes from the top ten. Source material: PBMCs. Receptors were obtained from a female donor in good health and CMV-seropositive.

This chain connects TRBV6-1 to TRBJ2-3, with 8 bases that match TRBD1. Unmatched junction bases numbered 2, after V lost 2 bases and J lost 1 base. Germline CDR1 and CDR2: MNHNS and SASEGT. The CDR3 spans 15 residues. CDR3 sequence: CASSESTGGTDTQYF. The CDR3 nucleotides read TGTGCCAGCAGTGAATCGACAGGGGGCACAGATACGCAGTATTTT.

The V and J genes are TRBV30 and TRBJ2-7; 8 nucleotides line up with TRBD2. The length of the CDR3 is 15 residues. The germline V gene encodes CDR1 GTSNPN and CDR2 SVGIG (reference sequence). J was trimmed by 5 bases and V by 1 base; bases with no gene match: 10. The chain's CDR3 is CAWSAPRGGLHEQYF. CDR3 bases: TGTGCCTGGAGTGCCCCCCGGGGGGGCCTCCACGAGCAGTACTTC.

The chain's CDR3 is CASSFTRNQPQHF. CDR3 DNA sequence: TGTGCCAGCAGTTTTACTCGCAATCAGCCCCAGCATTTT. The genes are TRBV27 and TRBJ1-5; D gene ambiguous. This CDR3 contains 13 residues. V was clipped by 3 bases and J by 2 bases, with 5 bases between them. Germline CDR1 is MNHEY and CDR2 is SMNVEV (reference sequence).

This chain joins TRBV5-4 and TRBJ2-3; D is unclear. CDR1 SGHNT and CDR2 YYREEE come from the germline V gene (reference sequence). The V end lost 4 bases, the J end lost 0 bases, and 9 bases lay between the germline ends. The CDR3 contains 14 residues. CDR3 residues: CASSLTLSTDTQYF. CDR3 coding DNA: TGTGCCAGCAGCCTAACCCTTAGCACAGATACGCAGTATTTT.

The chain employs TRBV7-9 and TRBJ1-5; maybe TRBD1 (6 bases). The CDR3 sequence is 14 residues long. Germline V lookup: CDR1 SEHNR, CDR2 FQNEAQ (reference sequence). Trimming took off 2 bases at V and 5 bases at J, with 10 bases between the two ends. The CDR3 DNA reads TGTGCCAGCAGCTTAATTTCAGGGGATCAGCCCCAGCATTTT. This sequence encodes CASSLISGDQPQHF.

V and J are TRBV18 and TRBJ2-5; TRBD1 matches at 8 bases. The CDR3 runs to 15 residues. The V segment lost 2 bases and the J segment 4 bases; nucleotides outside the gene matches: 6. Germline CDR1 reads KGHSH; CDR2 reads LQKENI. CDR3 coding DNA: TGTGCCAGCTCACCATTTGGACAGGGAAGAGAGACCCAGTACTTC. This encodes CASSPFGQGRETQYF.

The V and J genes are TRBV6-1 and TRBJ2-1; 8 nucleotides line up with TRBD1. The V segment lost 11 bases and the J segment 6 bases; nucleotides outside the gene matches: 12. The CDR3 extends over 14 amino acids. The germline gives CDR1 MNHNS, CDR2 SASEGT. This CDR3 is CAATGDAIANEQFF. The CDR3, as DNA: TGTGCCGCGACAGGGGACGCGATAGCCAATGAGCAGTTCTTC.

This chain connects TRBV6-5 to TRBJ2-1, with TRBD2 matching over 9 bases. This CDR3 is built from 13 residues. Germline trimming cut 4 bases from V and 10 bases from J; bases unmatched to any gene: 5. Germline V CDR1 and CDR2: MNHEY, SVGAGI. This chain's CDR3 is CASSLGLAGEQFF. The CDR3 region has the DNA TGTGCCAGCAGTTTGGGACTAGCAGGGGAGCAGTTCTTC.